Below, one T cell receptor (beta chain) is given with its context. The record originates from a study of identical twins. TCRdb processed the 5' RACE reads anew with MiXCR; each CDR3 protein has one entry. The data contain some 240,000 distinct CDR3 sequences, approximately 8.3% of them singletons. J was trimmed by 2 bases and V by 5 bases; bases with no gene match: 17. CDR1 is SGHAT and CDR2 is FQNNGV in the germline V gene. This CDR3 has 19 amino acids. These sequences were also reported in another study, on yellow fever vaccine responses in identical twins.

The J gene is TRBJ2-3, the V gene TRBV11-2, with TRBD2 matching over 9 bases. The sequence was obtained from a woman aged 18-35 years in good health. Sequencing input: CD8+ T cells sorted from blood. CDR3 protein: CASSPFGGIAGAYTDTQYF. DNA of the CDR3: TGTGCCAGCAGCCCCTTTGGGGGTATAGCGGGGGCATACACAGATACGCAGTATTTT.